This TCR beta chain was found in a study of T cell responses to AZD1222 COVID-19 vaccine. Overall study findings and caveats: An increase in Spike-specific TCR breadth and depth was observed after two AZD1222 doses.

TCRdb keeps only in-frame clones here, not all; method: immunoSEQ multiplex PCR. The sample shows roughly 170,000 clones, about 90% of them seen only once. A word on this clone: Its antigen is unidentified.

CDR1 and CDR2 from the germline V gene are MGHDK and SYGVNS. This CDR3 spans 15 amino acids. V was clipped by 2 bases and J by 8 bases; unmatched bases: 6. Source: peripheral blood, taken on day 0 of AZD1222 vaccination. The gene calls are TRBV25-1 and TRBJ2-1; TRBD2 matches at 10 bases. The TCR was taken from an adult in good health. CDR3 in amino acids: CASSERAGGPDEQFF. The CDR3 nucleotides are TGTGCCAGCAGTGAACGAGCGGGAGGGCCCGATGAGCAGTTCTTC.